This passage covers 28 T cell receptor beta chains from one sample sequenced in a study of T cell responses to AZD1222 COVID-19 vaccine. TCRdb keeps only in-frame clones here, not all; method: immunoSEQ multiplex PCR. The data show 100,000 to 150,000 clones, over 90% seen once. The source was peripheral blood, collected on day 0 of AZD1222 vaccination. The receptors originated from an adult in good health.

This clone has just one count. V usage is TRBV18 and J usage is TRBJ1-2; 7 positions match TRBD1. V was pared by 3 bases and J by 2 bases, with 12 bases of the junction left unmatched. The CDR3 contains 17 residues. Germline V gives CDR1 KGHSH, CDR2 LQKENI. The CDR3 DNA is TGTGCCAGCTCACCGACCCCCCGACAGGGCGAGAACTATGGCTACACCTTC. Amino acid sequence: CASSPTPRQGENYGYTF.

This clone was counted a single time. The chain carries TRBV4-1 and TRBJ1-2; D is undetermined. Germline V gives CDR1 MGHRA, CDR2 YSYEKL. Trimming removed 3 bases at V and 0 bases at J, with 14 bases between. There are 16 residues in the CDR3. CDR3 DNA sequence: TGCGCCAGCAGCCACGAACGAGGCGGAGCTAACTATGGCTACACCTTC. It specifies CASSHERGGANYGYTF.

The gene calls are TRBV3-1 (or the pseudogene TRBV3-2) and TRBJ2-7; 7 bases fit TRBD1. Germline CDR1 is LGHDT and CDR2 is YNNKEL (reference sequence). This CDR3 is built from 13 residues. The trim removed 2 bases at V and 8 bases at J, leaving 6 bases unmatched. The CDR3 region is CASSQRQGLQQYF. In nucleotides, the CDR3 is TGTGCCAGCAGCCAACGACAGGGCTTGCAGCAGTACTTC.

The chain links TRBV6-1 to TRBJ2-7; 11 nucleotides agree with TRBD2. The CDR3 extends over 15 amino acids. V lost 1 base to trimming and J lost 3 bases; unmatched junction nucleotides: 2. The germline V gene has CDR1 MNHNS and CDR2 SASEGT. In nucleotides, the CDR3 is TGTGCCAGCAGTGAAGATGGGACTAGCGGCTACGAGCAGTACTTC. Encoded protein: CASSEDGTSGYEQYF.

The chain links TRBV2 to TRBJ2-7; D remains ambiguous. V was pared by 10 bases and J by 5 bases, with 15 bases between. The CDR3 spans 12 residues. Germline lookup yields CDR1 SNHLY and CDR2 FYNNEI. CDR3: CATNAGGNEQYF. CDR3 in DNA: TGTGCCACCAATGCTGGTGGGAACGAGCAGTACTTC. The whole variable domain, filled in from reference TRBV2 and TRBJ2-7, reads EPEVTQTPSHQVTQMGQEVILRCVPISNHLYFYWYRQILGQKVEFLVSFYNNEISEKSEIFDDQFSVERPDGSNFTLKIRSTKLEDSAMYFCATNAGGNEQYFGPGTRLTVT.

The gene calls are TRBV5-1 and TRBJ2-5, with TRBD1 as a possible D gene (5 bases). Germline V gene data show CDR1 as SGHRS and CDR2 as YFSETQ. The CDR3 spans 13 residues. V was cut by 1 base and J by 5 bases, with 9 bases left in between. CDR3 amino acids: CASSLKGAETQYF. CDR3 DNA sequence: TGCGCCAGCAGCTTGAAAGGGGCTGAGACCCAGTACTTC. The full variable domain, with the rest looked up from reference TRBV5-1 and TRBJ2-5, is KAGVTQTPRYLIKTRGQQVTLSCSPISGHRSVSWYQQTPGQGLQFLFEYFSETQRNKGNFPGRFSGRQFSNSRSEMNVSTLELGDSALYLCASSLKGAETQYFGPGTRLLVL.

This clone appeared a single time. The chain has TRBV28 and TRBJ1-5, with 7 bases that match TRBD1. From germline, CDR1 is MDHEN and CDR2 SYDVKM. V shed 6 bases and J 11 bases; nucleotides not matched to a gene: 7. This CDR3 has 12 amino acids. The CDR3 DNA follows: TGTGCCAGCAGCTTGCGGGACAGTTCCCAGCATTTT. Translating it yields CASSLRDSSQHF.

This chain joins TRBV19 and TRBJ2-1; weak D call: TRBD1 (6 bases). CDR1 and CDR2 from the germline V gene are LNHDA and SQIVND (reference sequence). Trimming took off 3 bases at V and 16 bases at J, with 16 bases between the two ends. The CDR3 has 12 amino acids. In DNA, the CDR3 is TGTGCCAGTAGTATGGGGGCACTGGGAACCTTCTTC. Amino acids: CASSMGALGTFF.

The rearrangement links TRBV5-8 to TRBJ2-7, with D perhaps matching TRBD1 (5 bases). The length of the CDR3 is 13 residues. Germline loops: CDR1 SGHTS, CDR2 YDEGEE. Trimming took 4 bases from V and 2 from J, leaving 10 bases between them. CDR3 coding DNA: TGTGCCAGCAGCCCGACAGTAGCCTACGAGCAGTACTTC. It specifies CASSPTVAYEQYF. Together with reference TRBV5-8 and TRBJ2-7, the CDR3 gives the full variable domain: EAGVTQSPTHLIKTRGQQATLRCSPISGHTSVYWYQQALGLGLQFLLWYDEGEERNRGNFPPRFSGRQFPNYSSELNVNALELEDSALYLCASSPTVAYEQYFGPGTRLTVT.

This chain links TRBV9 with TRBJ2-3; D tentatively fits TRBD1 or TRBD2 (5 bases each). This CDR3 comprises 15 residues. V was clipped by 3 bases and J by 0 bases, with 11 bases between them. Germline lookup yields CDR1 SGDLS and CDR2 YYNGEE. CDR3 DNA sequence: TGTGCCAGCAGCGCCCGGGACGGAAGCACAGATACGCAGTATTTT. Protein: CASSARDGSTDTQYF.

This sequence joins TRBV18 and TRBJ2-3, with D perhaps TRBD2 (6 bases). The CDR3 has 14 residues. Germline CDR1 reads KGHSH; CDR2 reads LQKENI. Trimming pared 2 bases from V and 5 bases from J, leaving 11 bases between. CDR3 region: CASSPRLEGDTQYF. The CDR3 bases are TGTGCCAGCTCACCAAGACTAGAGGGAGATACGCAGTATTTT.

Comments on this clone: Other DNA variants within this sample encode the same CDR3. The chain employs TRBV18 and TRBJ1-1, with no clear D. The germline gives CDR1 KGHSH, CDR2 LQKENI. V was shortened by 6 bases and J by 1 base, with 12 bases between the two germline ends. The CDR3 consists of 14 residues. CDR3 region: CASSPPGRNTEAFF. CDR3 bases: TGTGCCAGCTCCCCGCCGGGCAGGAACACTGAAGCTTTCTTT.

The chain uses TRBV5-1 and TRBJ1-1, with 8 bases lining up with TRBD1. After removal of 4 bases from V and 3 bases from J, the junction contained 8 bases not matched to a gene. CDR1 and CDR2 from the germline V gene are SGHRS and YFSETQ. The CDR3 sequence is 15 residues long. The CDR3 nucleotides are TGCGCCAGCAGCCCATGGACAGGGAAGGACACTGAAGCTTTCTTT. Its protein product is CASSPWTGKDTEAFF. Drawing the rest from reference TRBV5-1 and TRBJ1-1, the complete variable domain is KAGVTQTPRYLIKTRGQQVTLSCSPISGHRSVSWYQQTPGQGLQFLFEYFSETQRNKGNFPGRFSGRQFSNSRSEMNVSTLELGDSALYLCASSPWTGKDTEAFFGQGTRLTVV.

The chain couples TRBV5-6 to TRBJ1-5; 7 nucleotides agree with TRBD1. CDR1 and CDR2 (germline): SGHDT, YYEEEE. The CDR3 covers 17 residues. V dropped 2 bases and J dropped 3; count of bases not matched to a gene: 11. The CDR3 loop is CASSLRWDSSANQPQHF. In nucleotides, the CDR3 is TGTGCCAGCAGCTTACGGTGGGACAGCTCCGCCAATCAGCCCCAGCATTTT.

The chain combines TRBV5-1 with TRBJ1-2, with a possible D match to TRBD1 (6 bases). Germline-derived CDR1 and CDR2 are SGHRS and YFSETQ. The V end lost 5 bases, the J end lost 8 bases, and 19 bases lay between the germline ends. This CDR3 contains 14 residues. CDR3 sequence reads: CASRESLGDTGYTF. CDR3 in DNA: TGCGCCAGCAGGGAATCTTTAGGGGACACCGGCTACACCTTC. Full variable domain (outside the CDR3, taken from reference TRBV5-1 and TRBJ1-2): KAGVTQTPRYLIKTRGQQVTLSCSPISGHRSVSWYQQTPGQGLQFLFEYFSETQRNKGNFPGRFSGRQFSNSRSEMNVSTLELGDSALYLCASRESLGDTGYTFGSGTRLTVV.

The chain is built from TRBV24-1 and TRBJ1-5; 8 nucleotides match TRBD1. Germline CDR1 KGHDR, CDR2 SFDVKD. The junction had 10 bases not matched to a gene; V was cut back by 9 bases and J by 4 bases. The CDR3 sequence is 15 residues long. CDR3 in amino acids: CATAATGDRNQPQHF. The CDR3 DNA reads as TGTGCCACCGCCGCGACAGGGGATAGAAATCAGCCCCAGCATTTT.

The rearrangement uses TRBV7-2 and TRBJ2-3; the D gene is possibly TRBD1 (7 bases). V lost 2 bases to trimming and J lost 1 base, with 16 bases between them. This CDR3 is built from 17 residues. Germline CDR1 is SGHTA and CDR2 is FQGNSA. The CDR3 nucleotides read TGTGCCAGCAGCTTAAGGGGGCGCGGAGGGGGCACAGATACGCAGTATTTT. This codes for CASSLRGRGGGTDTQYF.

This sequence joins TRBV5-1 and TRBJ2-3; TRBD2 agrees at 7 bases. Unmatched junction bases numbered 5, after V lost 2 bases and J lost 2 bases. Germline V gives CDR1 SGHRS, CDR2 YFSETQ. The CDR3 is made up of 15 amino acids. CDR3 protein: CASSFGREPTDTQYF. As DNA, the CDR3 is TGCGCCAGCAGCTTCGGGCGGGAGCCCACAGATACGCAGTATTTT.

The chain links TRBV6-6 to TRBJ1-1; TRBD1 matches 7 bases. V was pared by 6 bases and J by 4 bases, with 5 bases of the junction left unmatched. Germline V lookup: CDR1 MNHNY, CDR2 SVGAGI (reference sequence). The CDR3 consists of 13 residues. The CDR3 DNA reads as TGTGCCAGCAGCTCGGGACAGAGCACTGAAGCTTTCTTT. It encodes CASSSGQSTEAFF.

The V and J genes are TRBV15 and TRBJ2-7; no definite D call. Germline lookup yields CDR1 LNHNV and CDR2 YYDKDF (reference sequence). V was pared by 3 bases and J by 0 bases, with 9 bases between. This CDR3 spans 14 amino acids. CDR3 amino acids: CATSSYVVSYEQYF. CDR3 DNA sequence: TGTGCCACCAGCAGCTATGTTGTCTCCTACGAGCAGTACTTC.

This chain joins TRBV4-2 and TRBJ2-7, with 7 bases fitting TRBD1. CDR1 and CDR2 from the germline V gene are LGHNA and YNFKEQ. V lost 0 bases, J lost 2 bases, and 10 bases stayed unmatched. The CDR3 totals 17 residues. In DNA, the CDR3 is TGTGCCAGCAGCCAAGAACTTGGTACAGGGGCTACCTACGAGCAGTACTTC. Translated, it gives CASSQELGTGATYEQYF.

The chain has TRBV5-1 and TRBJ2-2; no reliable D call. V was clipped by 1 base and J by 2 bases, with 12 bases between them. Germline V gene lookup returns CDR1 SGHRS and CDR2 YFSETQ. The CDR3 consists of 16 residues. The CDR3 loop is CASSLRLLENTGELFF. The CDR3 DNA follows: TGCGCCAGCAGCTTGCGCCTTCTCGAAAACACCGGGGAGCTGTTTTTT.

The gene calls are TRBV7-2 and TRBJ2-7; D is undetermined. Trimming removed 4 bases at V and 5 bases at J, with 15 bases between. CDR3 length equals 14 residues. CDR1 is SGHTA and CDR2 is FQGNSA in the germline V gene. CDR3 residues: CASSYDPSTDEQYF. CDR3 bases: TGTGCCAGCAGCTACGATCCCTCTACGGACGAGCAGTACTTC.

This clone has just a few counts. The chain joins TRBV3-1 (or the pseudogene TRBV3-2) to TRBJ2-7, with no clear D. V lost 1 base, J lost 4 bases, and 8 bases lay in between. Germline V CDR1 and CDR2: LGHDT, YNNKEL (reference sequence). The CDR3 is 13 amino acids. The DNA of the CDR3 is TGTGCCAGCAGCCAAGTCTCAGCTTACGAGCAGTACTTC. It encodes CASSQVSAYEQYF.

This clone was detected a few times. V gene TRBV5-4 combines with J gene TRBJ2-7; 7 bases fit TRBD1. The V gene end was trimmed by 2 bases and the J gene end by 6 bases; junction bases not matched to a gene: 8. Germline CDR1 SGHNT, CDR2 YYREEE (reference sequence). The CDR3 is made up of 14 amino acids. CDR3 DNA sequence: TGTGCCAGCAGCTTCACAGGGGTTCGGCGCGAGCAGTACTTC. This encodes CASSFTGVRREQYF.

The chain uses TRBV4-3 and TRBJ2-7; no clear D. V lost 0 bases, J lost 0 bases, and 12 bases lay in between. Germline assignment: CDR1 LGHNA and CDR2 YSLEER. There are 16 residues in the CDR3. The CDR3 loop is CASSQDLSSPSYEQYF. The DNA for the CDR3 is TGCGCCAGCAGCCAAGATCTAAGTAGCCCCTCCTACGAGCAGTACTTC.

This chain uses TRBV5-1 with TRBJ2-1, with 10 bases that match TRBD2. Germline V gives CDR1 SGHRS, CDR2 YFSETQ. CDR3 size: 14 residues. J gave up 9 bases and V 3 bases, and 6 bases lay outside the gene matches. DNA for the CDR3: TGCGCCAGCAGCTCAGCGGGAGGGTATGTTGAGCAGTTCTTC. Its translation is CASSSAGGYVEQFF.

This CDR3 reads CSVGGLAGSYEQYF. The CDR3 DNA is TGCAGCGTTGGAGGTCTAGCGGGCTCCTACGAGCAGTACTTC. The V call is TRBV29-1, the J call TRBJ2-7; 8 positions agree with TRBD2. With 4 bases clipped from V and 0 bases from J, the junction kept 5 bases outside the gene matches. The CDR3 has 14 amino acids. The germline V gene encodes CDR1 SQVTM and CDR2 ANQGSEA.